Described below is a single TCR beta chain sequence and its context. The record originates from a study of T cells expressing NK-cell markers. About the study: Beta-chain profiling covered CD3+CD56+NKG2C+, CD3+CD56+NKG2C- and CD3+CD56-NKG2C+ sorted subsets.

The CDR3 contains 16 residues. CDR1 is LNHNV and CDR2 is YYDKDF in the germline V gene (reference sequence). From the 5' RACE reads, TCRdb lists one entry per CDR3 protein and no DNA. Here the sample table reports some 390,000 distinct CDR3 sequences. What was sequenced was blood T cells: a sorted CD56 or NKG2C T cell subset, CD4+ or CD8+ T cells, or bulk PBMC T cells (not recorded which). The clonotype originates from a woman aged 45-60 years in good health. The J gene is TRBJ2-3, the V gene TRBV15; TCRdb designates TRBD2, a call that cannot be tested without DNA. Here the CDR3 reads CATSRDQREGRDTQYF.